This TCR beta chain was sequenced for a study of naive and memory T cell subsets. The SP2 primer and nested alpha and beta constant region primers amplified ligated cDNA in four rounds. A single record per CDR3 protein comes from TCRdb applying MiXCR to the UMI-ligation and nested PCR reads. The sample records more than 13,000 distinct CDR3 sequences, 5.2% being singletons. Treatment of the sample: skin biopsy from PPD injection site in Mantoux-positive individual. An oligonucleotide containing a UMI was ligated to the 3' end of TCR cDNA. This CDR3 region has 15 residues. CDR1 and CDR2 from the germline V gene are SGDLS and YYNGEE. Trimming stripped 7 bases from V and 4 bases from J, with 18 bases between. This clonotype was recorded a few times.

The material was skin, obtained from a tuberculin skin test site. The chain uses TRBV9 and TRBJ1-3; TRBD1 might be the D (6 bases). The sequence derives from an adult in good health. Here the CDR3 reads CASPGGSGTGNTIYF. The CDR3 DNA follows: TGTGCCAGCCCCGGGGGCTCAGGTACCGGAAACACCATATATTTT. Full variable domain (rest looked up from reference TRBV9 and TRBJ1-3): DSGVTQTPKHLITATGQRVTLRCSPRSGDLSVYWYQQSLDQGLQFLIQYYNGEERAKGNILERFSAQQFPDLHSELNLSSLELGDSALYFCASPGGSGTGNTIYFGEGSWLTVV.